This T cell receptor (beta chain) was sequenced for a study of blood T cells in healthy people across ages. Per individual sample, total RNA of at least 6 micrograms was extracted. A second about 7 to 12 cycle PCR used barcoded and J-beta primers. Each cDNA molecule carried a tag from a template-switch adaptor that contained 12 random nucleotides. TCRdb independently ran MiXCR on the 5' RACE reads; one entry per CDR3 protein. Among 550,000 to 700,000 distinct CDR3 sequences listed, approximately 27% were seen once. In its sample, this clonotype was seen a few times. This CDR3 is 15 amino acids long. Germline loops: CDR1 SGHVS, CDR2 FQNEAQ. With V trimmed by 3 bases and J by 6 bases, 3 bases remained unmatched.

This TCR was recovered from a woman aged 70-85 years in good health. The chain uses TRBV7-8 and TRBJ2-3; 13 bases are shared with TRBD2. Source material: blood. The CDR3 DNA reads TGTGCCAGCAGCTTCGGACTAGCGGGGGCGGATACGCAGTATTTT. Residues: CASSFGLAGADTQYF.